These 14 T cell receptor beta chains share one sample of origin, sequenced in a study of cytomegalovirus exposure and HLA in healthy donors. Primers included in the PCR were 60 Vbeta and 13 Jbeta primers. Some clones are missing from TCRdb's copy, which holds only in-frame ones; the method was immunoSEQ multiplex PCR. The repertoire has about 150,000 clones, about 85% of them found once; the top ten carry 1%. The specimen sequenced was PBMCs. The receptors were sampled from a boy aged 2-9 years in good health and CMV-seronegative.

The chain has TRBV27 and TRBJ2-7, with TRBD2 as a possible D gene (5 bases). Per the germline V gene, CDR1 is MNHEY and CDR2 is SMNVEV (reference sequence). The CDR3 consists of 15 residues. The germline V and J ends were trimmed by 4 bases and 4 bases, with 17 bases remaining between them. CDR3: CASSYAGLKRYEQYF. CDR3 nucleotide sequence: TGTGCCAGCAGTTACGCCGGACTCAAGAGATACGAGCAGTACTTC.

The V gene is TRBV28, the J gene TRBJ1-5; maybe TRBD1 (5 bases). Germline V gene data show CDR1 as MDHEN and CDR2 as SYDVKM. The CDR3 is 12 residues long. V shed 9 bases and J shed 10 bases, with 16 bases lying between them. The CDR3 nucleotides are TGTGCCAGTAACAGGACCCCAGGACCCCAGCATTTT. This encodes CASNRTPGPQHF.

CDR3 protein: CASSLAGGIGYTF. The CDR3 DNA is TGCGCCAGCAGCCTAGCAGGGGGCATTGGCTACACCTTC. V gene TRBV5-1 combines with J gene TRBJ1-2; 8 bases are shared with TRBD1. The CDR3 has 13 amino acids. With V trimmed by 4 bases and J by 7 bases, 6 bases remained unmatched. Germline V lookup: CDR1 SGHRS, CDR2 YFSETQ.

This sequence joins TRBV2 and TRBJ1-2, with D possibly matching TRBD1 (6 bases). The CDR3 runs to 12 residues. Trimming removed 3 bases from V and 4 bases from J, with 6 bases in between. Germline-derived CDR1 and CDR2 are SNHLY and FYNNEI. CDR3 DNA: TGTGCCAGCAGTGAGGACAGCTATGGCTACACCTTC. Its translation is CASSEDSYGYTF. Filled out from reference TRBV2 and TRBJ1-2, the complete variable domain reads EPEVTQTPSHQVTQMGQEVILRCVPISNHLYFYWYRQILGQKVEFLVSFYNNEISEKSEIFDDQFSVERPDGSNFTLKIRSTKLEDSAMYFCASSEDSYGYTFGSGTRLTVV.

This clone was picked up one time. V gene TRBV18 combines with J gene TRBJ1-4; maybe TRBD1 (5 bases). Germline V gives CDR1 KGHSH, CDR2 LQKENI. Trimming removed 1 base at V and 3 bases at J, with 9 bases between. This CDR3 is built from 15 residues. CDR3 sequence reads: CASSPQGMSNEKLFF. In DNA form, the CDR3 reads TGTGCCAGCTCACCACAGGGGATGTCTAATGAAAAACTGTTTTTT.

In nucleotides, the CDR3 is TGTGCCAGCAGTGAAGCCGTGGGACAGGGGTTCAATTCACCCCTCCACTTT. This gives the protein CASSEAVGQGFNSPLHF. The rearrangement links TRBV6-1 to TRBJ1-6; 10 nucleotides match TRBD1. The CDR3 has 17 amino acids. CDR1 and CDR2 from the germline V gene are MNHNS and SASEGT. V dropped 0 bases and J dropped 7; count of bases not matched to a gene: 6.

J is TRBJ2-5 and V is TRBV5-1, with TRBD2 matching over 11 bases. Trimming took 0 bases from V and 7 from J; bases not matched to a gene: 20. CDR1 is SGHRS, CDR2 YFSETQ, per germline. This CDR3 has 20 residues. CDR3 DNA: TGCGCCAGCAGCTTGGGGGTGGTCCTTTCAAGACTAGCGGGAAGCAGGACCCAGTACTTC. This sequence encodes CASSLGVVLSRLAGSRTQYF. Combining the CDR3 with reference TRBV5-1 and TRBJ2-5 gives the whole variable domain KAGVTQTPRYLIKTRGQQVTLSCSPISGHRSVSWYQQTPGQGLQFLFEYFSETQRNKGNFPGRFSGRQFSNSRSEMNVSTLELGDSALYLCASSLGVVLSRLAGSRTQYFGPGTRLLVL.

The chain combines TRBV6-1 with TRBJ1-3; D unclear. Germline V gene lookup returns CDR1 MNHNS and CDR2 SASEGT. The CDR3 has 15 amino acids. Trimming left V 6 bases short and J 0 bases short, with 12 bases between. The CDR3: CASRPIDNSGNTIYF. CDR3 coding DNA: TGTGCCAGCAGACCGATAGATAACTCTGGAAACACCATATATTTT.

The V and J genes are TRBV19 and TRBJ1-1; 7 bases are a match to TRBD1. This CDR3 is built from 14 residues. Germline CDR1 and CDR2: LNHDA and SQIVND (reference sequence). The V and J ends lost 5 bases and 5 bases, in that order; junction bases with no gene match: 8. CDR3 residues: CASSSRQGGTEAFF. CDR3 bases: TGTGCCAGTAGTTCGCGACAGGGCGGAACTGAAGCTTTCTTT.

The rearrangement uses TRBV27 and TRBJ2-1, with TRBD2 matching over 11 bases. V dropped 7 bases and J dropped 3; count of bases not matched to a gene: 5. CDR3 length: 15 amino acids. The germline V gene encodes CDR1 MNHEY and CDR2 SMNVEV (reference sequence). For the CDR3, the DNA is TGTGCCAGCATGGGACTAGCGGACCTCTACAATGAGCAGTTCTTC. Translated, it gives CASMGLADLYNEQFF.

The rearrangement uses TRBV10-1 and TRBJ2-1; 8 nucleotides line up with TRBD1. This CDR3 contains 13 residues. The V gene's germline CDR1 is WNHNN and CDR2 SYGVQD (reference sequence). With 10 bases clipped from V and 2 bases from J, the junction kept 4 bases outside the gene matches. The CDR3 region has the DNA TGCGCCACCACAGGGGGAGCCTACAATGAGCAGTTCTTC. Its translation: CATTGGAYNEQFF.

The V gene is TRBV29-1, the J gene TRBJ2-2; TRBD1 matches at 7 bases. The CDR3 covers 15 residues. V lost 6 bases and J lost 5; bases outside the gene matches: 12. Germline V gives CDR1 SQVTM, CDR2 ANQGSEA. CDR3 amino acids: CSVLTGDRETGELFF. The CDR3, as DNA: TGCAGCGTCCTTACCGGGGACAGAGAAACCGGGGAGCTGTTTTTT.

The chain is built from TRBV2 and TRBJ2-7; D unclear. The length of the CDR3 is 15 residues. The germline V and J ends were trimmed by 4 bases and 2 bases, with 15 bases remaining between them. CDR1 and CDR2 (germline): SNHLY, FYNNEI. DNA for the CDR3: TGTGCCAGCAGTGGAGCCCGAGACGGAGCCTACGAGCAGTACTTC. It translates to CASSGARDGAYEQYF.

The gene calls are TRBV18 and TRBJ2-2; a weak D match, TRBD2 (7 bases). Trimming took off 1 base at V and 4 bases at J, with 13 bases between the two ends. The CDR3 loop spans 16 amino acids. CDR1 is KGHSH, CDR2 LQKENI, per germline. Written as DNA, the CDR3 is TGTGCCAGCTCACCACAAGAGGGGGGGCCCACCGGGGAGCTGTTTTTT. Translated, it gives CASSPQEGGPTGELFF.